Included here is one TCR beta chain sequence, with context. Trimming took off 5 bases at V and 3 bases at J, with 11 bases between the two ends. CDR1 and CDR2 (germline): MNHEY, SVGEGT. CDR3 size: 13 residues. The second PCR ran roughly 7 to 12 cycles with a sample-barcoded 5' primer and J-beta primers. One entry per CDR3 protein results from TCRdb running MiXCR on the 5' RACE reads. The table includes some 900,000 distinct CDR3 sequences, roughly 26% detected once. This sample is part of a study of blood T cells in healthy people across ages. The sequenced material came from blood. The sequence came from a woman older than 75 in good health. The chain carries TRBV6-2 or TRBV6-3 and TRBJ2-7; D might be TRBD2 (6 bases). CDR3 region: CASSAFGGYEQYF. DNA of the CDR3: TGTGCCAGCAGTGCCTTCGGGGGCTACGAGCAGTACTTC.